The clone carrying this T cell receptor (beta chain) was found a few times. The record originates from a study of blood T cell repertoires in COVID-19. TCRdb keeps only in-frame clones here, not all; method: immunoSEQ multiplex PCR. The data contain about 240,000 clones, over 80% of them singletons. V lost 4 bases and J 1 base, leaving 8 bases between the germline ends. Germline CDR1 SGHDT, CDR2 YYEEEE. The CDR3 sequence is 13 residues long. The rearrangement joins TRBV5-6 to TRBJ1-1; D may be TRBD1 (6 bases). Sequenced: PBMCs or T cells enriched from blood (not recorded which). The clonotype originates from a woman under 40 with acute COVID-19. The CDR3 DNA follows: TGTGCCAGCAGCCCACAGGGGAACACTGAAGCTTTCTTT. Protein: CASSPQGNTEAFF.